The T cell receptor beta chain described here comes from a study of CD8 T cells in Susac syndrome. Study-level information: At blood draw, Susac syndrome patients were therapy-naive, on corticosteroids, or on intravenous immunoglobulin alone. Study-wide results and limits: The Susac syndrome CD4+ T cell repertoires displayed no clonal expansion. It was acknowledged in the study that the number of individuals who were included in its TCR sequencing and HLA analysis was relatively small.

With random hexamers, roughly 0.5 to 1 ug RNA was reverse transcribed. Amplification of TCR beta CDR3 spanned 54 Vbeta and 13 Jbeta via immunoSEQ multiplex PCR. TCRdb reprocessed the immunoSEQ multiplex PCR reads via MiXCR and lists one record per CDR3 protein. This sample has roughly 150,000 distinct CDR3 sequences; roughly 95% occur once, and the top ten carry 0.16%. Germline CDR1 is MGHDK and CDR2 is SYGVNS. After removal of 7 bases from V and 3 bases from J, the junction contained 2 bases not matched to a gene. CDR3 length: 13 residues. On this clonotype: The target antigen is unknown.

This TCR was sampled from a human donor with Susac syndrome. Sequencing input: CD4+ T cells from PBMCs. The V call is TRBV25-1, the J call TRBJ1-1, with 10 bases matching TRBD1. The CDR3 sequence is CASTGQGDTEAFF. DNA of the CDR3: TGTGCCAGCACCGGACAGGGGGACACTGAAGCTTTCTTT.